This entry concerns a single TCR beta chain. The data originate from a study of blood T cell repertoires in COVID-19. Study-level information: The samples span acute and convalescent COVID-19 from the United States, Italy and Spain. Sample material is recorded as cDNA or gDNA derived from T cells, B-cell-depleted T cells, or PBMCs.

The germline V gene encodes CDR1 SGHDN and CDR2 FVKESK. Trimming shortened V by 0 bases and J by 2 bases, and 10 bases separated the two germline ends. This CDR3 has 15 residues. Per the original data handling: Reference gene primer amplification in the assay estimated nucleated cell counts. Here immunoSEQ multiplex PCR was the method, and the copy in TCRdb shows in-frame clones only, minus some. Clone size and the V and J calls come from that table; the DNA yielded D and trimming. The data contain 150,000 or so clones, around 84% of them singletons. The rearrangement joins TRBV14 to TRBJ2-5; D may be TRBD2 (5 bases). The source of this sequence is a woman aged 60-70 years with acute or convalescent COVID-19. The sample was peripheral blood. The CDR3 coding sequence is TGTGCCAGCAGCCAAGACTTAGCGCAACAAGAGACCCAGTACTTC. Translation: CASSQDLAQQETQYF.